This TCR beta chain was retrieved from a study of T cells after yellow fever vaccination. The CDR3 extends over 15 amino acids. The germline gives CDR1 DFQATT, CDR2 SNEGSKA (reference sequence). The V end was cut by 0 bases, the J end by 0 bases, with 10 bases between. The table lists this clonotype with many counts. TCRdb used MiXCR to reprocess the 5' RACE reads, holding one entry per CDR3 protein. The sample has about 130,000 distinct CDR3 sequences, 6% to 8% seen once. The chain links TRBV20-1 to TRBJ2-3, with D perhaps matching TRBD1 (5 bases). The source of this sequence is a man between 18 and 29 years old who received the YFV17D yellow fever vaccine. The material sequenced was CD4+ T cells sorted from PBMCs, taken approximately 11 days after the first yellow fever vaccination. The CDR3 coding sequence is TGCAGTGCTAGAGATCGACAGCGAAGCACAGATACGCAGTATTTT. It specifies CSARDRQRSTDTQYF.